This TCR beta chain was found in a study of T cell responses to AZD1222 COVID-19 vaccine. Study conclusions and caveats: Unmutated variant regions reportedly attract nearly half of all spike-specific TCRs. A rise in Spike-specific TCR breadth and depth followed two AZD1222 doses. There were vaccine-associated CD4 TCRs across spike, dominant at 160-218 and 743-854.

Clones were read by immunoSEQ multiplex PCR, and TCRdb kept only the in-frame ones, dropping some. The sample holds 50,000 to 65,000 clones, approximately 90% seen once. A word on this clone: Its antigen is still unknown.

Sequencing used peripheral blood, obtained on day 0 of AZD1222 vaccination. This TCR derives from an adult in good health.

The DNA of the CDR3 is TGCGCCAGCAGCTTGGCGGCGGGGTCCGGGGAGCTGTTTTTT. It codes for CASSLAAGSGELFF. The rearrangement links TRBV5-1 to TRBJ2-2, with D maybe TRBD2 (6 bases). Between the trimmed V and J ends, which lost 0 bases and 6 bases, there was a span of 9 bases. CDR1 is SGHRS and CDR2 is YFSETQ in the germline V gene. The CDR3 is 14 amino acids. The whole variable domain, remainder taken from reference TRBV5-1 and TRBJ2-2, is KAGVTQTPRYLIKTRGQQVTLSCSPISGHRSVSWYQQTPGQGLQFLFEYFSETQRNKGNFPGRFSGRQFSNSRSEMNVSTLELGDSALYLCASSLAAGSGELFFGEGSRLTVL.